The present entry profiles one T cell receptor beta chain with its context. This clone was picked up a small number of times. Its antigen is not yet known. It has no much larger one-base neighbor in the sample; base qualities were not kept. The sample is drawn from a study of blood T cell repertoires in COVID-19 (dated by TCRdb to about 2020). Broadly, across the study: The collaborator samples originated in the United States, Italy and Spain and spanned the acute and convalescent phases of COVID-19. Where available, HLA class I and class II types were taken from metadata supplied by the sample provider and were not determined by assay-based typing. The samples were drawn from two sources: the first 160 participants of the ongoing ImmuneRACE study, and 1,000 to 1,500 subjects contributed by 6 global collaborators. The repertoires were made available in a free public database intended to serve as a resource for research on the immune response to SARS-CoV-2. The material from the prospective study consisted of cDNA or gDNA derived from T cells, B-cell-depleted T cells, or PBMCs. A de-identified subject ID, COVID-19 status, age in years and sex were almost always included in the sample metadata. The dataset comprised deeply sampled blood TCRbeta repertoires from subjects exposed to, actively infected with, or recovered from COVID-19.

Beyond this particular receptor, the publication reports: The quantity of clinical and demographic metadata differed by source and by participant and was supplied without curation.

TCRbeta CDR3 regions were amplified from genomic DNA by means of the immunoSEQ Assay, a bias-controlled multiplex PCR. Under the source paper's analysis protocol: The number of nucleated cells in each sample was estimated by amplification of reference gene primers within the assay. Sequence reads were collapsed and filtered to measure the absolute abundance of every unique TCRbeta CDR3 rearrangement. For each sample, productive Simpson clonality was calculated by taking the square root of Simpson's diversity index across productive rearrangements. TCRdb carries this immuneACCESS record with in-frame sequences only. Its versions omit some clonotypes, under half of them owing to an unresolved V gene in the studies checked, with the rest unexplained. V, J and clone size are those of that table, while D and trimming were read from the DNA. The sample profile shows some 64,000 clones; over 55% of them were found once. Of the sample, 4.5% to 5% falls within the top ten clones.

One collaborating source in Seattle enrolled patients during active infection and followed them longitudinally through the course of disease. Collaborating institutions collected whole blood in K2EDTA tubes following their own protocols. Collaborator samples were shipped for TCRbeta analysis as frozen whole blood, isolated PBMCs, or DNA extracted from either sample type. The sequenced material came from peripheral blood. The sequence came from a woman aged 70 to 79 with COVID-19, enrolled during active disease.

CDR3 protein: CASTSGGSRFYGYTF. The DNA reads as follows: TGTGCCAGCACCTCTGGGGGCAGCCGATTCTATGGCTACACCTTC. The chain links TRBV5-4 with TRBJ1-2; the D gene is possibly TRBD1, with 6 bases matching. The germline V gene (reference sequence) specifies SGHNT as CDR1 and YYREEE as CDR2. The CDR3 holds 15 amino acids from the cysteine to the phenylalanine. Only the CDR3 DNA stays, 45 bases, in frame from base 1. Between the V and J ends, shortened by 6 bases and 4 bases respectively, the junction contains 19 bases.